In this sample, the clone carrying this T cell receptor (beta chain) turned up once. Its antigen is unidentified. Sequencing used immunoSEQ multiplex PCR; TCRdb keeps in-frame clones, though not all of them. The sample has 85,000 or so clones; over 80% are singletons. This entry belongs to a study of T cell responses to AZD1222 COVID-19 vaccine. Study-level results: With two AZD1222 doses given, Spike-specific TCR breadth and depth both rose.

Germline CDR1 reads LNHDA; CDR2 reads SQIVND (reference sequence). The V gene lost 3 bases and the J gene lost 4 bases, with 7 bases spanning the gap. The CDR3 runs to 13 residues. The receptor was isolated from an adult in good health. The sample in question was peripheral blood, obtained on day 0 of AZD1222 vaccination. The genes are TRBV19 and TRBJ1-5; D uncertain. Here the CDR3 reads CASSMAGNQPQHF. CDR3 DNA sequence: TGTGCCAGTAGTATGGCGGGGAATCAGCCCCAGCATTTT.